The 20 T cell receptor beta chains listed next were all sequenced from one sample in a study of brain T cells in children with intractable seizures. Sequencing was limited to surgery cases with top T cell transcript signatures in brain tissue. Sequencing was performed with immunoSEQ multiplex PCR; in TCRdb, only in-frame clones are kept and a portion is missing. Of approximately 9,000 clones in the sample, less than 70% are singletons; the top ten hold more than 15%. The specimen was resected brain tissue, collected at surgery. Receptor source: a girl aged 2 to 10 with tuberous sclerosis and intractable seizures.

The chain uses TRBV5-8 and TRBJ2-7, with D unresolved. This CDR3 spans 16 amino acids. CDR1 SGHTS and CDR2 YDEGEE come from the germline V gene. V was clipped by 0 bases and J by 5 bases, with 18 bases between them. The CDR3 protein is CASSLEQGSSRDEQYF. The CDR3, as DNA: TGTGCCAGCAGCTTGGAGCAAGGCAGCAGTCGTGACGAGCAGTACTTC.

The CDR3 loop reads CASSLYSRVLNQPQHF. The CDR3 bases are TGTGCCAGCAGTTTATATAGCAGGGTCCTCAATCAGCCCCAGCATTTT. This chain uses TRBV27 with TRBJ1-5; D might be TRBD1 (5 bases). Germline CDR1 MNHEY, CDR2 SMNVEV (reference sequence). V was clipped by 1 base and J by 3 bases, with 13 bases between them. The CDR3 consists of 16 residues.

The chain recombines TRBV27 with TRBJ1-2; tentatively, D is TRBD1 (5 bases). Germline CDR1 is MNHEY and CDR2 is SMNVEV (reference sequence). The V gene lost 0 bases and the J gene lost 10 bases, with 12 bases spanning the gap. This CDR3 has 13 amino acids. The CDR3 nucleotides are TGTGCCAGCAGTTTATCCCGGGACGTATACTACACCTTC. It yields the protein CASSLSRDVYYTF.

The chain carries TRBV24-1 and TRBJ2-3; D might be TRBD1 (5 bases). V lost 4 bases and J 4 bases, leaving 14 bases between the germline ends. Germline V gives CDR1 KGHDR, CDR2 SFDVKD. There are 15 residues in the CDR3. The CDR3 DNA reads TGTGCCACCAGTGAGGGGCAGAGGCTCGCAGATACGCAGTATTTT. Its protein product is CATSEGQRLADTQYF.

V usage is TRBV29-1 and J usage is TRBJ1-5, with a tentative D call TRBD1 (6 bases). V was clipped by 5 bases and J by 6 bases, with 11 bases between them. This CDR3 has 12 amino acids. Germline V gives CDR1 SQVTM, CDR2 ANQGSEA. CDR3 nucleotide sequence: TGCAGCGTTAGGGAGGGGGGTCAGCCCCAGCATTTT. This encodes CSVREGGQPQHF.

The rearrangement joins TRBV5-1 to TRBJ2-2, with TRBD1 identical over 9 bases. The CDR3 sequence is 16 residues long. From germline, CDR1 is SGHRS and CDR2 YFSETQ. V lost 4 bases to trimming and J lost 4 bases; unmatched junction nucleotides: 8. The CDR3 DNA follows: TGCGCCAGCAGCCCGGGGACAGGGAGGAGCACCGGGGAGCTGTTTTTT. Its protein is CASSPGTGRSTGELFF.

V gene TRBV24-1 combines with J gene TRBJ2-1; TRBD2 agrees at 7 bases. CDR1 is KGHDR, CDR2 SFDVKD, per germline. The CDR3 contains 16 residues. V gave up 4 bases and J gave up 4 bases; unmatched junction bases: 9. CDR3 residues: CATSDAGDSLYNEQFF. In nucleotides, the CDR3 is TGTGCCACCAGTGACGCGGGAGACAGCCTATACAATGAGCAGTTCTTC.

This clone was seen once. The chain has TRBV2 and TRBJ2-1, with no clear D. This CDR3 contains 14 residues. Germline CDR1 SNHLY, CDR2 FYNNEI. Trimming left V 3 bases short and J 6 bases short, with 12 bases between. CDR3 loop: CASSDVGQFNEQFF. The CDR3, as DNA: TGTGCCAGCAGTGACGTCGGTCAGTTCAATGAGCAGTTCTTC.

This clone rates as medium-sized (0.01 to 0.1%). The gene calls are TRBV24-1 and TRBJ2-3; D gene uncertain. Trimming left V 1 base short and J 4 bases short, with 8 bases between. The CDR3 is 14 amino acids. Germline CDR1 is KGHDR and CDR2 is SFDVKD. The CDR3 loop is CATSDFDFADTQYF. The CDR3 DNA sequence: TGTGCCACCAGTGATTTCGATTTTGCAGATACGCAGTATTTT.

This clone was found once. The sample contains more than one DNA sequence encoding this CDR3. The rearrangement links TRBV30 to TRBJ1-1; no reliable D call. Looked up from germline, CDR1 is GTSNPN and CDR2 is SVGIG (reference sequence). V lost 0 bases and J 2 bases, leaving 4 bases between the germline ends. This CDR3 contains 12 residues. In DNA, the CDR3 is TGTGCCTGGAGTGTAGGTAACACTGAAGCTTTCTTT. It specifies CAWSVGNTEAFF.

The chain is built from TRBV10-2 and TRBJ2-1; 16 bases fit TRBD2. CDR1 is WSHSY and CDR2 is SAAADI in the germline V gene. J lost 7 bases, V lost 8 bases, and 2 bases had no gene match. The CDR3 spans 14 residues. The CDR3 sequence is CASGTSGGGNEQFF. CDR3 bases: TGCGCCAGCGGGACTAGCGGGGGGGGGAATGAGCAGTTCTTC.

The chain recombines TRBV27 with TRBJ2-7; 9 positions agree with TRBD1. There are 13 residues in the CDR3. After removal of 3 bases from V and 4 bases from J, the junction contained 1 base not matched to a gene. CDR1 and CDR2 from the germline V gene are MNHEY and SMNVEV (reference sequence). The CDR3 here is CASSLDRGYEQYF. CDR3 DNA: TGTGCCAGCAGTTTGGACAGGGGATACGAGCAGTACTTC.

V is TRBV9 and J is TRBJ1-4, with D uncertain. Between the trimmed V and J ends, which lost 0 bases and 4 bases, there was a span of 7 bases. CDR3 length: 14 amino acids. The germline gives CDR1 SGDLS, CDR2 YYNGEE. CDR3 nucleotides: TGTGCCAGCAGCGTAGATGGGAGTAATGAAAAACTGTTTTTT. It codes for CASSVDGSNEKLFF.

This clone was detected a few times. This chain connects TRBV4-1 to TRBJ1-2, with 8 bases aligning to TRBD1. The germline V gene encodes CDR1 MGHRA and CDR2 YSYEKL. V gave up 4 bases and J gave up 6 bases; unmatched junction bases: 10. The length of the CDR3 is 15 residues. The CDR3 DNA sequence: TGCGCCAGCAGCCCCTACGGACAGGGATTCGATGGCTACACCTTC. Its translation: CASSPYGQGFDGYTF.

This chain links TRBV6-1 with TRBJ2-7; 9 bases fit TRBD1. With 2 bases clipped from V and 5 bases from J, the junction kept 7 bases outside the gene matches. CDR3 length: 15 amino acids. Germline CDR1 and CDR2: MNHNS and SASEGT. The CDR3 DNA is TGTGCCAGCAGTGAAATACGGACAGGGGCCAACGAGCAGTACGTC. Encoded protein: CASSEIRTGANEQYV.

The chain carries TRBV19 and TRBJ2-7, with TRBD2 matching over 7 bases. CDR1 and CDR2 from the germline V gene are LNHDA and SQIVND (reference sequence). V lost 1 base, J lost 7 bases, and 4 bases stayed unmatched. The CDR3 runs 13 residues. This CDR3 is CASSIGDYREQYF. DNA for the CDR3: TGTGCCAGTAGTATAGGGGACTACCGGGAGCAGTACTTC.

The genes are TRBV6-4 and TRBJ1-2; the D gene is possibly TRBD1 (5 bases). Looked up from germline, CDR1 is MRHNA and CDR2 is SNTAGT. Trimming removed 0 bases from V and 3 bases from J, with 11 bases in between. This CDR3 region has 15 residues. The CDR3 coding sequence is TGTGCCAGCAGTGACTCCGGGGGGGGTCACTATGGCTACACCTTC. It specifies CASSDSGGGHYGYTF.

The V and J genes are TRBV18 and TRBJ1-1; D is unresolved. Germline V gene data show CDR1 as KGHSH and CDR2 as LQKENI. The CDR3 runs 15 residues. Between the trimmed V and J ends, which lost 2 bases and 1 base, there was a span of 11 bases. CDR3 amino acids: CASSPMGRTNTEAFF. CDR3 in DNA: TGTGCCAGCTCACCAATGGGCCGGACGAACACTGAAGCTTTCTTT.

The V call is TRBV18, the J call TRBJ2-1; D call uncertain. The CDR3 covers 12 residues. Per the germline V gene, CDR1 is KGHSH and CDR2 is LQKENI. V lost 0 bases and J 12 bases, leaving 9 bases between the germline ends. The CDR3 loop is CASSPPAKGQFF. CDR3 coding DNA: TGTGCCAGCTCACCACCGGCGAAGGGGCAGTTCTTC.

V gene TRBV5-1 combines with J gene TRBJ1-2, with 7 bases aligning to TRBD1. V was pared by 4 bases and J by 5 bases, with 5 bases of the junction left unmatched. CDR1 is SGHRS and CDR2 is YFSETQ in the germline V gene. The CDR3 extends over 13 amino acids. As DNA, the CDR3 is TGCGCCAGCAGCCAGGACAGGTTTTATGGCTACACCTTC. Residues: CASSQDRFYGYTF.